This T cell receptor beta chain was retrieved from a study of blood T cell repertoires in COVID-19. Overall study context: Specimens from acute and convalescent COVID-19 originated in the United States, Italy and Spain. PBMCs, B-cell-depleted T cells, or T cells were the source of the cDNA or gDNA that made up the material.

TCRdb's copy holds only in-frame clones and misses some; the assay was immunoSEQ multiplex PCR. This table holds under 300,000 clones, just under 90% found once. CDR3 length equals 14 residues. CDR1 is MNHEY and CDR2 is SVGAGI in the germline V gene. V gave up 2 bases and J gave up 2 bases, with 8 bases separating them. The source material was peripheral blood. The TCR comes from a woman between 40 and 55 years old with acute or convalescent COVID-19. The chain uses TRBV6-5 and TRBJ2-3, with TRBD1 as a possible D gene (6 bases). CDR3 sequence: CASSYGDTTDTQYF. CDR3 coding DNA: TGTGCCAGCAGTTACGGGGACACCACAGATACGCAGTATTTT.